The clone carrying this TCR beta chain appeared many times. What it recognizes is unknown. The data are from a study of response to subunit inactivated influenza vaccine. General study points: Each seasonal influenza vaccination recruits few new T cells, the authors suggested.

The CDR3 runs to 15 residues. Germline V gene data show CDR1 as SGHRS and CDR2 as YFSETQ. V was cut by 0 bases and J by 2 bases, with 9 bases left in between. TCRdb reanalysed the RT-PCR reads using MiXCR and keeps one entry per CDR3 protein. The sample records approximately 570,000 distinct CDR3 sequences, about 7.6% being singletons. This specimen was PBMCs from blood, taken 23 to 25 months after vaccination. The chain recombines TRBV5-1 with TRBJ1-5; possible D gene TRBD1, 5 bases. This sequence originates from a man in his fifties or sixties who received an inactivated influenza vaccine. Here the CDR3 DNA reads TGCGCCAGCAGCTTGGAAGGGACTGGCAATCAGCCCCAGCATTTT. This encodes CASSLEGTGNQPQHF.